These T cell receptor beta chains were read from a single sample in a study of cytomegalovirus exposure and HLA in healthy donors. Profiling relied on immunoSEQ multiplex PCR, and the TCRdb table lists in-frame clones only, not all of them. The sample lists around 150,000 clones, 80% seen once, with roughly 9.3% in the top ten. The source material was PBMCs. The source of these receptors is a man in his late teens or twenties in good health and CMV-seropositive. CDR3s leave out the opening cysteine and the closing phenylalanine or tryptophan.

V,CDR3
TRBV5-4,ASSPDRAISTDTQY
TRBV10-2,ASSTEGGVVWYEQY
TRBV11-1,ASSPELGGNEQF
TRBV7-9,ASTRAGGELF
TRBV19,ARSGQGAGGDTGELF
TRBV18,ASSGVPAGGNIQY
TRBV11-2,ASSLGQGGADTQY
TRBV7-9,ASTSTEAF
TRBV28,ASSLSRSTDTQY
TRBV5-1,ASSSLSTSNYGYT
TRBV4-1,ASSQAIQGSGYT
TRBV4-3,ASSQDTRGRAYEQY
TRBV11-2,ASSRQGFDGYT
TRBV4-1,ASSQGRDSKNIQY
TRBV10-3,AISEQENTEAF
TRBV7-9,ASSSPTSGGSDYNEQF
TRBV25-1,ASSDGIYSGETQY
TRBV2,ASSGLVGGPDTQY
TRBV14,ASSQVSGQASEQY
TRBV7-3,ASSPAREDTQY
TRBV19,ASSKGMDQGAVAKNIQY
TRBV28,ASRQGNYGYT
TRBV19,ASSDVGVANQPQH
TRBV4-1,ASSLVGGMGELF
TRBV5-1,ASSLGLNIPYNEQF
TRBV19,ASSTDRGDVNTEAF
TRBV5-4,ASSLVLAGGTYQETQY